The clone carrying this TCR beta chain was observed many times. Its antigen is undetermined. None of the patients had undergone any treatment ahead of thyroid surgery. In the study's own analysis: In papillary thyroid cancer, a distant-metastasis classifier was built using CDR3 differences across clinicopathological groups. TCRdb re-called the PCR reads through MiXCR. The V and J calls and clone size come from TCRdb's table, not from the authors' own analysis. The sample lists tens of thousands of clones; about 26% were seen once. This sample was taken from a study of metastatic and nonmetastatic thyroid tumors. Across the whole study: From malignant and benign thyroid patients, repertoires in blood and in tumor or nodule tissue were compared. Whole-study findings and limits: Compared with benign nodules, malignant thyroid tumors were reported to have significantly higher TCR beta diversity in both blood and tumor.

This receptor was identified in a male donor with papillary thyroid cancer or a benign thyroid nodule (not recorded which). Some clones in this sample may be carry-over from other donors' samples. The sample comprised blood.

The CDR3 sequence is CASSGQGGTGELFF. CDR3 nucleotides: TGTGCCAGCAGCGGACAGGGTGGTACCGGGGAGCTGTTTTTT. The chain is built from TRBV3-1 and TRBJ2-2; 8 nucleotides align to TRBD1. Per the germline V gene, CDR1 is LGHDT and CDR2 is YNNKEL (reference sequence). With V trimmed by 5 bases and J by 5 bases, 4 bases remained unmatched. The CDR3 totals 14 residues. Drawing the rest from reference TRBV3-1 and TRBJ2-2, the complete variable domain is DTAVSQTPKYLVTQMGNDKSIKCEQNLGHDTMYWYKQDSKKFLKIMFSYNNKELIINETVPNRFSPKSPDKAHLNLHINSLELGDSAVYFCASSGQGGTGELFFGEGSRLTVL.